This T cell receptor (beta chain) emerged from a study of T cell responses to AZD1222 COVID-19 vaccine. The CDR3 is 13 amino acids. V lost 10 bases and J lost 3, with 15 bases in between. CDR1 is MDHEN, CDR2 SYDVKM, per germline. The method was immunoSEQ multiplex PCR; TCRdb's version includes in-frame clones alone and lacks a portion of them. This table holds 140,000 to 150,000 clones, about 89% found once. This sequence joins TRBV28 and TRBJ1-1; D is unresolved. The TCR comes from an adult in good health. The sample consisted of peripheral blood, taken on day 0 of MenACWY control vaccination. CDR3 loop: CATTDVLDTEAFF. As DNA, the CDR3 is TGTGCCACCACAGATGTTCTCGACACTGAAGCTTTCTTT. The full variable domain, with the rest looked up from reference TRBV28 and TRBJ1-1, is DVKVTQSSRYLVKRTGEKVFLECVQDMDHENMFWYRQDPGLGLRLIYFSYDVKMKEKGDIPEGYSVSREKKERFSLILESASTNQTSMYLCATTDVLDTEAFFGQGTRLTVV.